This is a list of T cell receptor beta chains from one sample in a study of Ad26.COV2.S vaccination and SARS-CoV-2 variants. The repertoire was sequenced with immunoSEQ multiplex PCR; TCRdb's copy has only in-frame clones and lacks some. The data contain approximately 360,000 clones, about 83% of them singletons. The specimen comprised peripheral blood, sampled in a trial of Ad26.COV2.S vaccine versus placebo. Receptors originate from a person between 18 and 65 years old who received the Ad26.COV2.S COVID-19 vaccine or a placebo. CDR3s include the opening cysteine and the closing phenylalanine or tryptophan. D genes are given only for firm matches. For some rows the clone size is stated as once, few or many, or as a class when expanded; others skip it.

abundance,d_gene,j_gene,v_gene,CDR3nt,CDR3aa
NA,NA,TRBJ2-1,TRBV4-2,TGTGCCAGCAGCCATTCTAGCGATTCCTACAATGAGCAGTTCTTC,CASSHSSDSYNEQFF
NA,TRBD2,TRBJ2-2,TRBV9,TGTGCCAGCAGCGGCCGTGCTAGCGGGAGTACCGGGGAGCTGTTTTTT,CASSGRASGSTGELFF
NA,NA,TRBJ2-7,TRBV19,TGTGCCAGTAGCCCAGCCGGGGGTTCCCCCTACGAGCAGTACTTC,CASSPAGGSPYEQYF
NA,NA,TRBJ1-1,TRBV5-3,TGTGCCAGAAGCCGGGGGAGGAGGGTGGATGAAGCTTTCTTT,CARSRGRRVDEAFF
NA,NA,TRBJ1-5,TRBV15,TGTGCCACCAGCAGTGGACATGGGACCGTAAGCAATCAGCCCCAGCATTTT,CATSSGHGTVSNQPQHF
NA,TRBD1,TRBJ2-3,TRBV3-1/TRBV3-2,TGTGCCAGCTCATTCGGACAGGTTAGCACAGATACGCAGTATTTT,CASSFGQVSTDTQYF
NA,TRBD2,TRBJ2-1,TRBV5-6,TGTGCCAGCTTGGTAGCGGGAGGCTCCTACAATGAGCAGTTCTTC,CASLVAGGSYNEQFF
NA,TRBD2,TRBJ2-3,TRBV4-1,TGCGCCAGTTCCCCGGGAGGGAGACTAACAGATACGCAGTATTTT,CASSPGGRLTDTQYF
NA,TRBD1,TRBJ1-6,TRBV7-6,TGTGCCAGCAGCTCATGGACAGGGGTAAATTCACCCCTCCACTTT,CASSSWTGVNSPLHF
NA,NA,TRBJ2-7,TRBV12-5,TGTGCTAGTGGCCCCACCGACAGGTCTACCTACGAGCAGTACTTC,CASGPTDRSTYEQYF
few,NA,TRBJ2-1,TRBV3-1/TRBV3-2,TGTGCCAGCAGCCAAGGACACTCCTACAATGAGCAGTTCTTC,CASSQGHSYNEQFF
few,NA,TRBJ1-5,TRBV27,TGTGCCAGCAGTTTAAAGGGTTATCAGCCCCAGCATTTT,CASSLKGYQPQHF
NA,TRBD1,TRBJ2-6,TRBV18,TGTGCCAGCTCACTAGGGACAGGCAAAAAGGCTGGGGCCAACGTCCTGACTTTC,CASSLGTGKKAGANVLTF
NA,TRBD2,TRBJ2-1,TRBV5-4,TGTGCCAGCACCAGTACTAGCGGGAGTGGCAATGAGCAGTTCTTC,CASTSTSGSGNEQFF
NA,NA,TRBJ2-5,TRBV5-6,TGTGCCAGCAGCCCGACTGACATCCAAGAGACCCAGTACTTC,CASSPTDIQETQYF
once,NA,TRBJ1-5,TRBV6-2/TRBV6-3,TGTGCCAGCAGCCCCGGCAAAAGAACGATCAATCAGCCCCAGCATTTT,CASSPGKRTINQPQHF
NA,TRBD2,TRBJ2-3,TRBV5-1,TGCGCCAGCAGCTTCGGACTAGGTAGCACAGATACGCAGTATTTT,CASSFGLGSTDTQYF
NA,TRBD2,TRBJ2-7,TRBV5-1,TGCGCCAGCAGCTTGGGGCTAGCGGGAGTGTATAATCCCGAGCAGTACTTC,CASSLGLAGVYNPEQYF
NA,NA,TRBJ1-2,TRBV5-6,TGTGCCAGCAGTCACGGACGGAACTATGGCTACACCTTC,CASSHGRNYGYTF
NA,NA,TRBJ1-1,TRBV2,TGTGCCAGCAGATTAGATATGAACACTGAAGCTTTCTTT,CASRLDMNTEAFF
once,NA,TRBJ2-7,TRBV11-3,TGTGCCAGCAGCTTCTCTTCGCCTTCCTACGAGCAGTACTTC,CASSFSSPSYEQYF
NA,NA,TRBJ1-1,TRBV5-1,TGCGCCAGCAGCGTCGGGGGCAGGGCCCCTGAAGCTTTCTTT,CASSVGGRAPEAFF
NA,TRBD2,TRBJ2-1,TRBV14,TGTGCCAGCAGGGTAGCGGGAGTAGCTGAGCAGTTCTTC,CASRVAGVAEQFF
NA,NA,TRBJ1-4,TRBV6-6,TGTGCCAGCAGACCCCGCGTTGGATCAACTAATGAAAAACTGTTTTTT,CASRPRVGSTNEKLFF
NA,NA,TRBJ2-5,TRBV11-3,TGTGCCAGCAGCCGGGCGAAGGGCCTCACGGGAAAGACCCAGTACTTC,CASSRAKGLTGKTQYF